These 27 T cell receptor beta chains came from one sample sequenced in a study of blood T cell repertoires in COVID-19. Generated by immunoSEQ multiplex PCR, the TCRdb table keeps only in-frame clones and is missing some. The table has 70,000 or so clones, 80% to 90% seen once. The sequencing input was peripheral blood. Receptors originate from a woman older than 75 with active COVID-19.

The rearrangement links TRBV5-1 to TRBJ1-1; 8 bases are shared with TRBD1. The CDR3 is made up of 14 amino acids. Germline values: CDR1 SGHRS, CDR2 YFSETQ. After removal of 4 bases from V and 6 bases from J, the junction contained 8 bases not matched to a gene. The CDR3 DNA follows: TGCGCCAGCAGCCCAGGACAGGGAGGAGCTGAAGCTTTCTTT. This gives the protein CASSPGQGGAEAFF.

This clone was observed a handful of times. The V gene is TRBV11-2, the J gene TRBJ1-2; 8 bases are shared with TRBD1. This CDR3 is built from 15 residues. The J segment lost 6 bases and the V segment lost 3 bases, leaving 9 bases of the junction unmatched. In germline, CDR1 is SGHAT, CDR2 FQNNGV. In DNA form, the CDR3 reads TGTGCCAGCAGCTTCTCGTCGACAGGGGTGGATGGCTACACCTTC. It specifies CASSFSSTGVDGYTF. The full variable domain, rest sourced from reference TRBV11-2 and TRBJ1-2, is EAGVAQSPRYKIIEKRQSVAFWCNPISGHATLYWYQQILGQGPKLLIQFQNNGVVDDSQLPKDRFSAERLKGVDSTLKIQPAKLEDSAVYLCASSFSSTGVDGYTFGSGTRLTVV.

This clone was picked up one time. The DNA for the CDR3 is TGCAGCGTTGGGAGGGTACAAAGCTACGAGCAGTACTTC. Its protein is CSVGRVQSYEQYF. The chain joins TRBV29-1 to TRBJ2-7, with D possibly matching TRBD2 (6 bases). Germline V CDR1 and CDR2: SQVTM, ANQGSEA. V lost 4 bases, J lost 3 bases, and 13 bases lay in between. This CDR3 is built from 13 residues.

The chain carries TRBV10-3 and TRBJ1-1, with 8 positions matching TRBD1. V shed 9 bases and J 7 bases; nucleotides not matched to a gene: 10. The germline gives CDR1 ENHRY, CDR2 SYGVKD. The CDR3 extends over 13 amino acids. CDR3: CAIGQGSGSEAFF. For the CDR3, the DNA is TGTGCCATTGGACAGGGCTCAGGAAGTGAAGCTTTCTTT.

V usage is TRBV30 and J usage is TRBJ2-1; TRBD2 aligns across 9 bases. Trimming at V came to 4 bases and at J to 2 bases, leaving 3 bases not matched to a gene. This CDR3 is 14 amino acids long. Per the germline V gene, CDR1 is GTSNPN and CDR2 is SVGIG (reference sequence). Here the CDR3 reads CAWTVAGAYNEQFF. The DNA of the CDR3 is TGTGCCTGGACGGTAGCGGGAGCCTACAATGAGCAGTTCTTC. Full variable domain (rest looked up from reference TRBV30 and TRBJ2-1): SQTIHQWPATLVQPVGSPLSLECTVEGTSNPNLYWYRQAAGRGLQLLFYSVGIGQISSEVPQNLSASRPQDRQFILSSKKLLLSDSGFYLCAWTVAGAYNEQFFGPGTRLTVL.

The chain employs TRBV4-3 and TRBJ1-4, with D possibly matching TRBD1 (6 bases). Germline V gene lookup returns CDR1 LGHNA and CDR2 YSLEER. Deletions cut 4 bases from V and 4 bases from J, with 13 bases between. CDR3 length equals 15 residues. Here the CDR3 DNA reads TGCGCCAGCAGCCCGCCACAGGGTGGTAATGAAAAACTGTTTTTT. This gives the protein CASSPPQGGNEKLFF.

This rearrangement joins TRBV5-4 to TRBJ1-4, with TRBD1 matching 7 bases. From germline, CDR1 is SGHNT and CDR2 YYREEE (reference sequence). V trimming: 3 bases; J trimming: 7 bases; junction bases outside the gene matches: 6. The CDR3 loop spans 14 amino acids. The CDR3 nucleotides read TGTGCCAGCAGCTCGACAGGGATGGGTGAAAAACTGTTTTTT. This sequence encodes CASSSTGMGEKLFF. The full variable domain, rest sourced from reference TRBV5-4 and TRBJ1-4, is ETGVTQSPTHLIKTRGQQVTLRCSSQSGHNTVSWYQQALGQGPQFIFQYYREEENGRGNFPPRFSGLQFPNYSSELNVNALELDDSALYLCASSSTGMGEKLFFGSGTQLSVL.

The rearrangement links TRBV25-1 to TRBJ2-5, with no clear D. Deletions cut 0 bases from V and 2 bases from J, with 4 bases between. The CDR3 extends over 13 amino acids. Germline V lookup: CDR1 MGHDK, CDR2 SYGVNS. CDR3 residues: CASSEYRQETQYF. The CDR3 DNA reads TGTGCCAGCAGTGAATACAGGCAAGAGACCCAGTACTTC.

The CDR3 region is CATSSRVPGYEQYF. CDR3 sequence (DNA): TGTGCCACCAGCAGCCGAGTACCGGGCTACGAGCAGTACTTC. The gene calls are TRBV15 and TRBJ2-7; no firm D call. V lost 3 bases and J 3 bases, leaving 12 bases between the germline ends. Germline CDR1 is LNHNV and CDR2 is YYDKDF (reference sequence). The CDR3 has 14 amino acids.

V gene TRBV11-3 combines with J gene TRBJ2-5; D gene ambiguous. The CDR3 contains 13 residues. Trimming shortened V by 2 bases and J by 2 bases, and 6 bases separated the two germline ends. CDR1 and CDR2 from the germline V gene are SGHNT and YENEEA. CDR3 loop: CASSLQNQETQYF. For the CDR3, the DNA is TGTGCCAGCAGCTTACAGAATCAAGAGACCCAGTACTTC.

This clone came up once. The gene calls are TRBV28 and TRBJ2-4; 8 bases align to TRBD2. The CDR3 has 14 amino acids. J lost 7 bases, V lost 7 bases, and 9 bases had no gene match. Germline V gives CDR1 MDHEN, CDR2 SYDVKM. Here the CDR3 reads CASTWDSGGNIQYF. CDR3 bases: TGTGCCAGCACCTGGGACTCGGGGGGGAACATTCAGTACTTC.

J is TRBJ2-7 and V is TRBV7-2, with D perhaps TRBD1 (5 bases). CDR3 length: 13 amino acids. The germline V and J ends were trimmed by 1 base and 4 bases, with 8 bases remaining between them. Germline CDR1 is SGHTA and CDR2 is FQGNSA. CDR3 sequence (DNA): TGTGCCAGCAGCTTAGACGACAGATACGAGCAGTACTTC. The encoded protein is CASSLDDRYEQYF.

CDR3: CASSLDSGRLGTDTQYF. The CDR3 DNA sequence: TGTGCCAGCAGCTTAGATAGCGGGAGATTGGGCACAGATACGCAGTATTTT. V usage is TRBV7-8 and J usage is TRBJ2-3; 9 bases agree with TRBD2. CDR1 is SGHVS, CDR2 FQNEAQ, per germline. The CDR3 runs 17 residues. Trimming cost V 1 base and J 1 base; bases outside gene matches: 6.

The CDR3 nucleotides are TGTGCCAGCAGCCAGATGTACAGGGGGGGGCAGCCCCAGCATTTT. This codes for CASSQMYRGGQPQHF. This chain uses TRBV4-2 with TRBJ1-5, with 8 bases identical to TRBD1. CDR1 is LGHNA, CDR2 YNFKEQ, per germline. This CDR3 is built from 15 residues. The V segment lost 3 bases and the J segment 7 bases; nucleotides outside the gene matches: 8.

CDR3 DNA: TGTGCCACCAGTGATACAAGGACAACCGAAGAGACCCAGTACTTC. It yields the protein CATSDTRTTEETQYF. The chain couples TRBV24-1 to TRBJ2-5, with a tentative D call TRBD1 (5 bases). Germline CDR1 and CDR2: KGHDR and SFDVKD. The germline V and J ends were trimmed by 3 bases and 3 bases, with 13 bases remaining between them. The CDR3 sequence is 15 residues long.

The chain combines TRBV5-4 with TRBJ1-6; 10 bases map to TRBD1. In germline, CDR1 is SGHNT, CDR2 YYREEE (reference sequence). The V and J ends lost 5 bases and 7 bases, in that order; junction bases with no gene match: 6. The CDR3 runs 15 residues. As DNA, the CDR3 is TGTGCCAGCAGTTACGGGGACAGGGGAAATTCACCCCTCCACTTT. Its translation: CASSYGDRGNSPLHF.

The genes are TRBV28 and TRBJ1-2; a weak D match, TRBD1 (6 bases). CDR1 is MDHEN and CDR2 is SYDVKM in the germline V gene. There are 13 residues in the CDR3. V was shortened by 6 bases and J by 4 bases, with 12 bases between the two germline ends. CDR3 residues: CASRWDNGYGYTF. For the CDR3, the DNA is TGTGCCAGCAGGTGGGACAATGGCTATGGCTACACCTTC.

This chain links TRBV6-2 or TRBV6-3 with TRBJ2-1; D is possibly TRBD2 (6 bases). The CDR3 loop spans 14 amino acids. Between the trimmed V and J ends, which lost 3 bases and 2 bases, there was a span of 8 bases. Germline CDR1 is MNHEY and CDR2 is SVGEGT. CDR3 region: CASSYREPYNEQFF. The CDR3 DNA is TGTGCCAGCAGTTATCGGGAGCCCTACAATGAGCAGTTCTTC.

On this clone itself: A read error may account for a junction end that differs from germline. This sample also contains other DNA sequences that code for the same CDR3. The chain employs TRBV28 and TRBJ1-2, with no clear D. CDR3 length: 13 residues. Per germline, CDR1 MDHEN and CDR2 SYDVKM. Written as DNA, the CDR3 is TGTGCCAGCAGTTACAGCATAACCGTAGGCTACACCTTT. The encoded protein is CASSYSITVGYTF.

This clone occurred a few times. This chain connects TRBV6-2 or TRBV6-3 to TRBJ2-7; D unclear. The CDR3 loop spans 11 amino acids. Between the trimmed V and J ends, which lost 6 bases and 5 bases, there was a span of 8 bases. Germline V CDR1 and CDR2: MNHEY, SVGEGT. The CDR3 region has the DNA TGTGCCAGCAGCTGGCATGACGAGCAGTACTTC. Its translation: CASSWHDEQYF.

This chain connects TRBV19 to TRBJ2-7; D is perhaps TRBD2 (6 bases). Trimming pared 8 bases from V and 6 bases from J, leaving 14 bases between. This CDR3 region has 12 residues. In germline, CDR1 is LNHDA, CDR2 SQIVND (reference sequence). CDR3 region: CASSPRDSEQYF. The CDR3, as DNA: TGTGCCAGTTCTCCTCGGGACTCCGAGCAGTACTTC.

This clone has a handful of counts. This sequence joins TRBV7-9 and TRBJ2-1; 9 nucleotides match TRBD2. This CDR3 has 16 amino acids. The germline V gene has CDR1 SEHNR and CDR2 FQNEAQ (reference sequence). The trim removed 5 bases at V and 7 bases at J, leaving 12 bases unmatched. CDR3 sequence: CASSLPGGRAVNEQFF. In DNA form, the CDR3 reads TGTGCCAGCAGCCTCCCGGGCGGGAGGGCCGTGAATGAGCAGTTCTTC.

V is TRBV28 and J is TRBJ1-4; D is possibly TRBD1 (5 bases). CDR3 length: 15 residues. V was clipped by 5 bases and J by 4 bases, with 14 bases between them. CDR1 and CDR2 from the germline V gene are MDHEN and SYDVKM. The chain's CDR3 is CASSPGGDRNEKLFF. In DNA form, the CDR3 reads TGTGCCAGCAGTCCCGGAGGGGACCGTAATGAAAAACTGTTTTTT.

This clone appeared a few times. The chain links TRBV15 to TRBJ2-3, with D maybe TRBD2 (5 bases). CDR1 and CDR2 (germline): LNHNV, YYDKDF (reference sequence). V dropped 6 bases and J dropped 6 bases, with 13 bases sitting between them. CDR3 length: 13 amino acids. In nucleotides, the CDR3 is TGTGCCACCAGATCTTCTCCGGGGGATACGCAGTATTTT. Translation gives CATRSSPGDTQYF.

This chain uses TRBV9 with TRBJ2-3; D is possibly TRBD2 (5 bases). Looked up from germline, CDR1 is SGDLS and CDR2 is YYNGEE. There are 15 residues in the CDR3. V gave up 3 bases and J gave up 1 base, with 12 bases separating them. Written as DNA, the CDR3 is TGTGCCAGCAGCGCGAACTTCGGGGGCACAGATACGCAGTATTTT. It is translated as CASSANFGGTDTQYF.

A single count supports this clone. The J gene is TRBJ2-1, the V gene TRBV20-1; 8 nucleotides match TRBD1. V lost 3 bases and J lost 8; bases outside the gene matches: 9. Germline lookup yields CDR1 DFQATT and CDR2 SNEGSKA (reference sequence). This CDR3 comprises 14 residues. For the CDR3, the DNA is TGCAGTGCTAGTGGGGGACAGGTATTCTATGAGCAGTTCTTC. Protein product: CSASGGQVFYEQFF.

This clone was counted once. The chain couples TRBV6-5 to TRBJ2-2, with 10 bases lining up with TRBD1. Germline V gives CDR1 MNHEY, CDR2 SVGAGI. With 6 bases clipped from V and 4 bases from J, the junction kept 5 bases outside the gene matches. This CDR3 region has 15 residues. This CDR3 reads CASRPRTGGTGELFF. The CDR3 bases are TGTGCCAGCAGACCCCGGACAGGGGGCACCGGGGAGCTGTTTTTT.